The table lists the clone carrying this TCR beta chain with a few counts. Its antigen is still unknown. This sample is part of a study of T cell clonotyping in hematopoietic cell transplantation. Study-level findings and limits: Without cell sorting, CD4 versus CD8 contributions remain unresolved. Graft donor and pretransplant recipient Inverse Simpson Index values predicted broader posttransplant TCR diversity.

TCRdb's copy holds only in-frame clones and misses some; the assay was immunoSEQ multiplex PCR. Of 15,000 to 25,000 clones listed, 65% to 85% are singletons. This CDR3 spans 12 amino acids. V was cut by 3 bases and J by 3 bases, with 8 bases left in between. Germline V gives CDR1 GTSNPN, CDR2 SVGIG (reference sequence). The receptor's source is a man between 60 and 75 years old in good health. Some clones in this sample may be carry-over from other donors' samples. The chain carries TRBV30 and TRBJ1-2; D unclear. Sample: peripheral blood mononuclear cells. CDR3 DNA sequence: TGTGCCTGGAGCTTCGGCTACTATGGCTACACCTTC. It is translated as CAWSFGYYGYTF.